The rows below give T cell receptor beta chains drawn from one sample of a study of shared clonotypes between healthy human individuals. TCRdb keeps only in-frame clones here, not all; method: immunoSEQ multiplex PCR. Among 1.5 million to 2.5 million clones listed, approximately 94% were seen once. Sequencing input: naive CD8+ T cells sorted from blood. The receptors stem from a man aged 18 to 35 in good health. Both conserved end residues are part of each CDR3. The D gene is left open where the match is weak. Rows give clone size only sometimes, using once, few, many, or a class for an expanded clone.

clone_size	j_call	v_call	d_call	cdr3_nt	cdr3_aa
-	TRBJ2-3	TRBV10-3	TRBD2	TGTGCCATCAGTGAGTCAAGCGGGAGGTTGGAAGATACGCAGTATTTT	CAISESSGRLEDTQYF
-	TRBJ2-7	TRBV27	TRBD1	TGTGCCAGCGCAAACGTGGGGACAGGAGCCGCCTACGAGCAGTACTTC	CASANVGTGAAYEQYF
-	TRBJ2-2	TRBV4-3	-	TGCGCCAGCAGCCAGGTTATAGGACCAGAAGTAACCGGGGAGCTGTTTTTT	CASSQVIGPEVTGELFF
-	TRBJ2-5	TRBV10-2	-	TGCGCCAGCAGTGCCCAGATCGATCAAGAGACCCAGTACTTC	CASSAQIDQETQYF
-	TRBJ2-3	TRBV2	TRBD2	TGTGCCAGCAGTGTTCTAGCGGGAGAGGTGACAGATACGCAGTATTTT	CASSVLAGEVTDTQYF
-	TRBJ2-5	TRBV9	-	TGTGCCAGCAGCGTAGCTCCGGGACCCTCAGAGACCCAGTACTTC	CASSVAPGPSETQYF
-	TRBJ2-7	TRBV4-1	-	TGCGCCAGCAGCCTAGAGGGATCCTCCTACGAGCAGTACTTC	CASSLEGSSYEQYF
-	TRBJ2-7	TRBV5-1	TRBD1	TGCGCCAGCAGCTCCTCCCCAGGGGGCATCCCCGACGAGCAGTACTTC	CASSSSPGGIPDEQYF
-	TRBJ2-5	TRBV19	-	TGTGCCAGTAGTATAGGGGGCGAATTGGTAAGAGAGACCCAGTACTTC	CASSIGGELVRETQYF
few	TRBJ2-1	TRBV19	-	TGTGCCAGTGCTCCGTCCTCCTACAATGAGCAGTTCTTC	CASAPSSYNEQFF
-	TRBJ2-5	TRBV2	-	TGTGCCAGTTACCCGGGGGAAGGGACCCAGTACTTC	CASYPGEGTQYF
-	TRBJ1-1	TRBV10-3	-	TGTGCCATCAGTGACCCGCTAGGCAACACGAACACTGAAGCTTTCTTT	CAISDPLGNTNTEAFF
-	TRBJ2-7	TRBV6-6	TRBD1	TGTGCCAGTAGCCCGGGACAGGGTTTCGCCTACGAGCAGTACTTC	CASSPGQGFAYEQYF
-	TRBJ1-1	TRBV5-4	-	TGTGCCAGCAGCTTCATGGGGGCTGCTGAAGCTTTCTTT	CASSFMGAAEAFF
once	TRBJ2-7	TRBV14	TRBD1	TGTGCCAGCAGCCAAGAACGCCGGGACAGCTACGAGCAGTACTTC	CASSQERRDSYEQYF
-	TRBJ2-3	TRBV4-1	TRBD2	TGCGCCAGCAGCCAATATAGCGGGGGAACAGATACGCAGTATTTT	CASSQYSGGTDTQYF
-	TRBJ1-6	TRBV2	TRBD1	TGTGCCAGCATTGGGACAGGGAATTCACCCCTCCACTTT	CASIGTGNSPLHF
-	TRBJ2-5	TRBV5-4	TRBD2	TGTGCCAGCAGCTTTGGACTAGATCCCACACTGGGGACCCAGTACTTC	CASSFGLDPTLGTQYF
-	TRBJ2-1	TRBV9	-	TGTGCCAGCAGCGTAGGGACCACGTCCTACAATGAGCAGTTCTTC	CASSVGTTSYNEQFF
-	TRBJ1-6	TRBV30	-	TGTGCCGTCAAACATGAGAACTCCTATAATTCACCCCTCCACTTT	CAVKHENSYNSPLHF
-	TRBJ1-1	TRBV10-3	-	TGTGCCACCCTCCAAGATCAACCGAACACTGAAGCTTTCTTT	CATLQDQPNTEAFF
-	TRBJ1-6	TRBV6-5	-	TGTGCCAGCAGTTACTCGACAGGTCCCTCACCCCTCCACTTT	CASSYSTGPSPLHF
few	TRBJ1-2	TRBV7-9	-	TGTGCCAGCAGCTACCCAGGACAGACCTATGGCTACACCTTC	CASSYPGQTYGYTF
-	TRBJ1-1	TRBV27	-	TGTGCCAGCAGTCCCGGAGGGGGGAACACTGAAGCTTTCTTT	CASSPGGGNTEAFF
once	TRBJ1-2	TRBV14	-	TGTGCCAGCAGCCAAGATGACCTCTATGGCTACACCTTC	CASSQDDLYGYTF
-	TRBJ2-7	TRBV27	TRBD2	TGTGCCAGCAGAACGGTCGCGGGGGACGAGCAGTACTTC	CASRTVAGDEQYF
-	TRBJ2-5	TRBV11-2	-	TGTGCCAGCAGCTTAACCGAGGCGGGAAAAGAGACCCAGTACTTC	CASSLTEAGKETQYF
once	TRBJ2-2	TRBV19	TRBD1	TGTGCCAGTAGTTATCTTGGGACAGGGGTAATCGGGGAGCTGTTTTTT	CASSYLGTGVIGELFF
-	TRBJ2-7	TRBV30	-	TGTGCCTGGACTTGGCAGGGAAACGAGCAGTACTTC	CAWTWQGNEQYF
-	TRBJ2-3	TRBV25-1	-	TGTGCCAGCAGTGAATGGGAAGGTACGCAGTATTTT	CASSEWEGTQYF
-	TRBJ2-1	TRBV19	-	TGTGCCAGTAGTATAGCAGGGCAGAATGAGCAGTTCTTC	CASSIAGQNEQFF
-	TRBJ1-3	TRBV28	-	TGTGCCAGCAGTTTTCAGTTATGGAAACTCTCTGGAAACACCATATATTTT	CASSFQLWKLSGNTIYF
-	TRBJ1-4	TRBV13	-	TGTGCCAGCAGCTCGGGGACTCAGGAGGAAAAACTGTTTTTT	CASSSGTQEEKLFF
once	TRBJ1-5	TRBV9	-	TGTGCCAGCAGCGACAGGGAGGGCAATCAGCCCCAGCATTTT	CASSDREGNQPQHF
-	TRBJ1-2	TRBV29-1	-	TGCAGCGTCGCCGGGGCAGCTAACTATGGCTACACCTTC	CSVAGAANYGYTF
-	TRBJ2-1	TRBV6-5	TRBD2	TGTGCCAGCAGCCTAGCGGGAGTCTACAATGAGCAGTTCTTC	CASSLAGVYNEQFF
once	TRBJ2-7	TRBV5-1	TRBD2	TGCGCCAGCAGCTTCGGGGGGGCCTCCTACGAGCAGTACTTC	CASSFGGASYEQYF
-	TRBJ2-1	TRBV19	TRBD2	TGTGCCAGTAATAGCGGGAGATGGAATGAGCAGTTCTTC	CASNSGRWNEQFF
-	TRBJ2-5	TRBV4-1	-	TGCGCCAGCAGCCAAGAGCCGCGGCAGCAAGAGACCCAGTACTTC	CASSQEPRQQETQYF
-	TRBJ2-1	TRBV9	TRBD2	TGTGCCAGCAGCGTAGCTGACGGGAGGACGAATGAGCAGTTCTTC	CASSVADGRTNEQFF
-	TRBJ2-7	TRBV11-2	TRBD2	TGTGCCAGCAGCTCAACGGGGCGGGGGACTACCTACGAGCAGTACTTC	CASSSTGRGTTYEQYF
-	TRBJ1-2	TRBV2	TRBD1	TGTGCCAGCAGTGCCGGGGGGGGACAGGGGCCCCTCTGGTATGGCTACACCTTC	CASSAGGGQGPLWYGYTF
-	TRBJ2-1	TRBV4-3	TRBD2	TGCGCCAGCAGCCAAGATGGGGCGGGAGCCGACTACAATGAGCAGTTCTTC	CASSQDGAGADYNEQFF
-	TRBJ2-1	TRBV5-6	-	TGTGCCAGCAGCTTCTCCGTATTGGATGAGCAGTTCTTC	CASSFSVLDEQFF
-	TRBJ1-1	TRBV5-6	-	TGTGCCAGCAGCACTGGGGGCGCCACTGAAGCTTTCTTT	CASSTGGATEAFF
-	TRBJ2-1	TRBV7-9	-	TGTGCCAGCAGCTCAGTCAGGGACTCCTACAATGAGCAGTTCTTC	CASSSVRDSYNEQFF
-	TRBJ1-1	TRBV27	-	TGTGCCAGCAGTTTATGGGGGGGGACACTGGAAGCTTTCTTT	CASSLWGGTLEAFF
once	TRBJ1-1	TRBV30	-	TGTGCCTGGACCCCACCGGTGATGAACACTGAAGCTTTCTTT	CAWTPPVMNTEAFF
-	TRBJ2-7	TRBV27	-	TGTGCCAGCAGTTTATACCAGGGCACGTCCTACGAGCAGTACTTC	CASSLYQGTSYEQYF
once	TRBJ1-1	TRBV6-5	-	TGTGCCAGCAGTTATTCTTCGGGGCCCACTGAAGCTTTCTTT	CASSYSSGPTEAFF
-	TRBJ2-7	TRBV5-4	-	TGTGCCAGCAGCTTGGATAGCGAGCAGTACTTC	CASSLDSEQYF
-	TRBJ1-1	TRBV7-6	-	TGTGCCAGCAGCTTAGATGAGCGGGAGAGGGCTTTCTTT	CASSLDERERAFF
-	TRBJ2-7	TRBV6-5	-	TGTGCCAGCAGTGCTTCTCTCGCGGCCGTGGCCGAGCAGTACTTC	CASSASLAAVAEQYF
-	TRBJ2-3	TRBV28	TRBD1	TGTGCCAGCAGTCCGCCCCCCGGGACAGGGGGTTGGACAGATACGCAGTATTTT	CASSPPPGTGGWTDTQYF
-	TRBJ2-7	TRBV5-1	-	TGCGCCAGCAGCTTGGCCGAAGTATACGAGCAGTACTTC	CASSLAEVYEQYF
once	TRBJ2-1	TRBV29-1	-	TGCAGCGTTGTCGGTATCCCCTCCTACAATGAGCAGTTCTTC	CSVVGIPSYNEQFF
-	TRBJ2-3	TRBV28	TRBD1	TGTGCCAGCAATCTATCTCCCCGGGACAGGGTCACAGATACGCAGTATTTT	CASNLSPRDRVTDTQYF
-	TRBJ2-2	TRBV5-4	-	TGTGCCAGCAGCTTGTTGGGGGAGCTGTTTTTT	CASSLLGELFF
-	TRBJ1-2	TRBV6-5	-	TGTGCCAGCAGTTACTTGGGCGTCTATGGCTACGCCTTC	CASSYLGVYGYAF
-	TRBJ2-7	TRBV4-1	TRBD1	TGCGCCAGCAGCCACAAGACAGGGGAGGCCTACGAGCAGTACTTC	CASSHKTGEAYEQYF